The rows below give T cell receptor beta chains drawn from one sample of a study of shared clonotypes between healthy human individuals. Produced via immunoSEQ multiplex PCR; TCRdb's table is partial and in-frame only. The sample holds about 2,100,000 clones, approximately 94% seen once. The sample was naive CD8+ T cells from PBMCs. Receptor source: a man between 18 and 29 years old in good health. Some clones in this sample may be carry-over from other donors' samples. Each CDR3 is given with its conserved first and last residue. Fields, in order: D gene, V gene, J gene, clone size, CDR3 DNA, CDR3 protein. A D gene is named only where the DNA matches it firmly. The size of a clone is reported for some rows only, either as once, few or many, or as a class for expanded clones.

.	TRBV27	TRBJ2-3	.	TGTGCCAGCAGTTTTCTTGGGGGGGATACGCAGTATTTT	CASSFLGGDTQYF
.	TRBV4-1	TRBJ2-3	once	TGCGCCAGCAGCCAACCCGAGCTTGTCCGGGATACGCAGTATTTT	CASSQPELVRDTQYF
TRBD2	TRBV19	TRBJ2-3	.	TGTGCCAGTAGTACCCGGCGAGCTGGGACTAGCGGGAGCCGCACAGATACGCAGTATTTT	CASSTRRAGTSGSRTDTQYF
TRBD1	TRBV9	TRBJ2-7	.	TGTGCCAGCAGCGTAGGGGGACAGGCCTACGAGCAGTACTTC	CASSVGGQAYEQYF
TRBD1	TRBV6-6	TRBJ1-3	.	TGTGCCAGCAGTTACCCGACAGGGGTCGCTGGAAACACCATATATTTT	CASSYPTGVAGNTIYF
.	TRBV4-3	TRBJ2-1	.	TGCGCCAGCAGCCAAGACGGTAGTGAGCAGTTCTTC	CASSQDGSEQFF
.	TRBV27	TRBJ2-3	.	TGTGCCAGCAGTTTCGCGGGGGCCACAGATACGCAGTATTTT	CASSFAGATDTQYF
.	TRBV6-5	TRBJ2-3	.	TGTGCCAGCAGTTACTCAAGACAGTCAATAGATACGCAGTATTTT	CASSYSRQSIDTQYF
.	TRBV9	TRBJ2-7	.	TGTGCCAGCAGCGTAGAGGGGGTACCCTCCTACGAGCAGTACTTC	CASSVEGVPSYEQYF
.	TRBV30	TRBJ1-3	.	TGTGCCTGGAGTGTTACTGGGACAAGGAGAAACACCATATATTTT	CAWSVTGTRRNTIYF
.	TRBV27	TRBJ2-7	.	TGTGCCAGCAGTTACGACAGTGGAACCTACGAGCAGTACTTC	CASSYDSGTYEQYF
TRBD1	TRBV25-1	TRBJ2-7	.	TGTGCCAGCTCCCGGGACAGGGTACAGGAGCAGTACTTC	CASSRDRVQEQYF
TRBD2	TRBV5-8	TRBJ2-7	.	TGTGCCAGCGGACTAGGAGTCGAGCAGTACTTC	CASGLGVEQYF
.	TRBV27	TRBJ2-2	.	TGTGCCAGCACTCACGGGTCGAGCGGGACCGGGGAGCTGTTTTTT	CASTHGSSGTGELFF
.	TRBV9	TRBJ1-1	once	TGTGCCAGCAGCGTAGCCCCTGCGGCCCCTGGTTACAGGAGCACTGAAGCTTTCTTT	CASSVAPAAPGYRSTEAFF
.	TRBV27	TRBJ2-7	.	TGTGCCAGCAGTTTATCGGGATGGCACGAGCAGTACTTC	CASSLSGWHEQYF
.	TRBV7-8	TRBJ2-3	.	TGTGCCAGCACCAATGCCCGGGGATATAGCACAGATACGCAGTATTTT	CASTNARGYSTDTQYF
.	TRBV7-9	TRBJ2-5	.	TGTGCCAGCAGCACCCCGTTGGCAGAGACCCAGTACTTC	CASSTPLAETQYF
TRBD1	TRBV29-1	TRBJ1-1	.	TGCAGCGTCGGACAGGGGATTGATCTCACTGAAGCTTTCTTT	CSVGQGIDLTEAFF
TRBD1	TRBV10-3	TRBJ1-1	.	TGTGCCATCAGAACGGGACAGGGGAGCGCTGAAGCTTTCTTT	CAIRTGQGSAEAFF
.	TRBV2	TRBJ1-1	few	TGTGCCAGCAGAGTCCCGGGGGGGCTTGTGACTGAAGCTTTCTTT	CASRVPGGLVTEAFF
.	TRBV5-1	TRBJ2-7	.	TGCGCCAGCAGCTTGAGCGAGGCCGAGCAGTACTTC	CASSLSEAEQYF
TRBD2	TRBV6-6	TRBJ2-3	.	TGTGCCAGCAGTTCTCTAGCGGGAGAGGCAGATACGCAGTATTTT	CASSSLAGEADTQYF
TRBD1	TRBV6-6	TRBJ2-7	.	TGTGCCAGCAGAAACAGGGGGAAGTACGGGCAGTACTTC	CASRNRGKYGQYF
.	TRBV6-6	TRBJ1-4	.	TGTGCCAGCAGTTACCTTAGGGCTAATGAAAAACTGTTTTTT	CASSYLRANEKLFF
TRBD2	TRBV30	TRBJ2-1	.	TGTGCCTGGGGCGTAACTAGCGGGACGACGCAGTTCTTC	CAWGVTSGTTQFF
.	TRBV19	TRBJ1-1	.	TGTGCCAGAAGGGACCGCCAGAACACTGAAGCTTTCTTT	CARRDRQNTEAFF
TRBD1	TRBV18	TRBJ2-6	.	TGTGCCAGCTCACCGGACAGGCCATCCTCTGGGGCCAACGTCCTGACTTTC	CASSPDRPSSGANVLTF
TRBD2	TRBV9	TRBJ2-7	.	TGTGCCAGCAGCCCCCGGGGTAGCGGGAACTACGAGCAGTACTTC	CASSPRGSGNYEQYF
.	TRBV6-5	TRBJ2-1	.	TGTGCCAGCAGTTACTTGGGGCACGCCAATGAGCAGTTCTTC	CASSYLGHANEQFF
TRBD2	TRBV25-1	TRBJ2-5	.	TGTGCCAGCCGATATAGCGGGAGAAAAGAAGAGACCCAGTACTTC	CASRYSGRKEETQYF
.	TRBV12-5	TRBJ2-7	.	TGTGCTAGTGCCCCCGGGCCCAAGTACGAGCAGTACTTC	CASAPGPKYEQYF
.	TRBV27	TRBJ2-3	.	TGTGCCAGCAGTTTATGGGCCGGAGCTAGCACAGATACGCAGTATTTT	CASSLWAGASTDTQYF
.	TRBV28	TRBJ2-1	few	TGTGCCAGCAGGGAGGAGGACATACGCTACAATGAGCAGTTCTTC	CASREEDIRYNEQFF
TRBD1	TRBV13	TRBJ2-6	.	TGTGCCAGCAGCGCTCGACAGGGGCCGACCGCATCTGGGGCCAACGTCCTGACTTTC	CASSARQGPTASGANVLTF
.	TRBV14	TRBJ2-1	.	TGTGCCAGCAGCCTTAGGGGGGGATACAATGAGCAGTTCTTC	CASSLRGGYNEQFF
.	TRBV10-1	TRBJ2-5	once	TGCGCCAGCAGCCCCGACGTAGGAGGGCAAGAGACCCAGTACTTC	CASSPDVGGQETQYF
.	TRBV5-1	TRBJ1-1	.	TGCGCCAGCAGCTTGGCCGGACCGACGAACACTGAAGCTTTCTTT	CASSLAGPTNTEAFF
.	TRBV11-2	TRBJ2-2	.	TGTGCCAGCAGCTTAGCAATAGGTGCCGGGGAGCTGTTTTTT	CASSLAIGAGELFF
.	TRBV23-1	TRBJ2-7	.	TGCGCCAGTCGGAAGTTATGGGGCGCTAGAGCACAGTACTTC	CASRKLWGARAQYF
TRBD2	TRBV27	TRBJ2-5	.	TGTGCCAGCAGCCTCGGGGGGGTCCAAGAGACCCAGTACTTC	CASSLGGVQETQYF
TRBD1	TRBV7-2	TRBJ1-1	.	TGTGCCAGCAGCTTAGGCCAGGGGGCCGCTGAAGCTTTCTTT	CASSLGQGAAEAFF
.	TRBV27	TRBJ1-2	.	TGTGCCAGCAGTTTAGGGGCAGCGTATGGCTACACCTTC	CASSLGAAYGYTF
.	TRBV5-1	TRBJ2-4	.	TGCGCCAGCAGCCCTAGGTTGTTAGGGGCTGGAGCCAAAAACATTCAGTACTTC	CASSPRLLGAGAKNIQYF
.	TRBV14	TRBJ1-1	.	TGTGCCAGCAGCCTCTTAGCCACACCGAACACTGAAGCTTTCTTT	CASSLLATPNTEAFF
.	TRBV11-2	TRBJ1-1	.	TGTGCCAGCAGCTCCCGACGGGACACTGAAGCTTTCTTT	CASSSRRDTEAFF
.	TRBV19	TRBJ2-7	.	TGTGCCAGCGGGGGCTCCTACGAGCAGTACTTC	CASGGSYEQYF
.	TRBV9	TRBJ2-7	.	TGTGCCAGCAGCGTAGGGCAGGCCCCGTCCTACGAGCAGTACTTC	CASSVGQAPSYEQYF
.	TRBV5-1	TRBJ2-5	.	TGCGCCAGCAGCTCCGGAACAGGGCTAGGAAAAGAGACCCAGTACTTC	CASSSGTGLGKETQYF
.	TRBV4-2	TRBJ2-7	.	TGTGCCAGCAGCCCTCCGTGGGGGGAGCGCTCCTACGAGCAGTACTTC	CASSPPWGERSYEQYF
TRBD1	TRBV28	TRBJ2-1	once	TGTGCCAGCAGTGAGTCAGGGGGCCTGGTTGATGAGCAGTTCTTC	CASSESGGLVDEQFF
.	TRBV5-1	TRBJ1-5	.	TGCGCCAGCAGCCCAGACCCGGGTCAGCCCCAGCATTTT	CASSPDPGQPQHF
.	TRBV2	TRBJ1-1	few	TGTGCCAGCGTCGTTAAACGGGACACTGAAGCTTTCTTT	CASVVKRDTEAFF
.	TRBV28	TRBJ1-5	.	TGTGCCAGCAGAAGTTCTTCTTCCGGGACCCCCAGCAATCAGCCCCAGCATTTT	CASRSSSSGTPSNQPQHF
.	TRBV27	TRBJ2-7	.	TGTGCCAGCGGGCTCTCGGACAAGGCCTACGAGCAGTACTTC	CASGLSDKAYEQYF
.	TRBV28	TRBJ1-5	.	TGTGCCAGCAGATCAATGCCGAATCAGCCCCAGCATTTT	CASRSMPNQPQHF
TRBD2	TRBV18	TRBJ2-7	.	TGTGCCAGCTCACCAAAAGGGGTAGCGGGAACCTACGAGCAGTACTTC	CASSPKGVAGTYEQYF